This TCR beta chain was identified during a study of response to subunit inactivated influenza vaccine. Study-level results: The authors proposed limited new T cell recruitment per seasonal influenza vaccination.

TCRdb re-analysed the RT-PCR reads in MiXCR, keeping a single row per CDR3 protein. Among more than 200,000 distinct CDR3 sequences, 10% to 15% were seen once, and the ten largest hold 7.8%. This clonotype has more than one count but fewer than ten. As yet, its antigen is unknown. The TCR comes from a man aged 50 to 59 who received an inactivated influenza vaccine. The sequences come from non-naive T cells sorted from PBMCs, collected around two weeks before vaccination.

The CDR3: CASSPPATGGPSSYNEQFF. In nucleotides, the CDR3 is TGTGCCAGCTCACCACCCGCGACAGGGGGGCCAAGCTCCTACAATGAGCAGTTCTTC. V and J are TRBV18 and TRBJ2-1, with 9 bases that match TRBD1. The V segment lost 0 bases and the J segment 0 bases; nucleotides outside the gene matches: 9. This CDR3 is 19 amino acids long. Germline CDR1 KGHSH, CDR2 LQKENI. Combining the CDR3 with reference TRBV18 and TRBJ2-1 gives the whole variable domain NAGVMQNPRHLVRRRGQEARLRCSPMKGHSHVYWYRQLPEEGLKFMVYLQKENIIDESGMPKERFSAEFPKEGPSILRIQQVVRGDSAAYFCASSPPATGGPSSYNEQFFGPGTRLTVL.